One sample yielded the 29 T cell receptor beta chains listed below, sequenced in a study of T cells after yellow fever vaccination. TCRdb independently ran MiXCR on the 5' RACE reads; one entry per CDR3 protein. Among fewer than 350,000 distinct CDR3 sequences, around 4% were seen once, and the ten largest hold about 20%. Sequencing used PBMCs, obtained on the day of the yellow fever booster vaccination. These TCRs come from a man younger than 30 who received the YFV17D yellow fever vaccine.

V usage is TRBV27 and J usage is TRBJ2-2, with 9 bases fitting TRBD1. V shed 0 bases and J 3 bases; nucleotides not matched to a gene: 11. Germline V CDR1 and CDR2: MNHEY, SMNVEV (reference sequence). The CDR3 spans 19 residues. The CDR3 DNA is TGTGCCAGCAGTTTATCTATTGGGTTGACAGGGGGGGACACCGGGGAGCTGTTTTTT. Protein product: CASSLSIGLTGGDTGELFF.

A few counts support this clonotype. The chain carries TRBV28 and TRBJ1-1, with a weak D call TRBD1 (6 bases). The CDR3 is 17 residues long. The germline gives CDR1 MDHEN, CDR2 SYDVKM. V was clipped by 2 bases and J by 1 base, with 17 bases between them. The CDR3 DNA is TGTGCCAGCAGTTTAACGGTCAGGGGAGGGGGGAACACTGAAGCTTTCTTT. Translation: CASSLTVRGGGNTEAFF. The whole variable domain, filled in from reference TRBV28 and TRBJ1-1, reads DVKVTQSSRYLVKRTGEKVFLECVQDMDHENMFWYRQDPGLGLRLIYFSYDVKMKEKGDIPEGYSVSREKKERFSLILESASTNQTSMYLCASSLTVRGGGNTEAFFGQGTRLTVV.

This clonotype has just a few counts. The DNA of the CDR3 is TGTGCCAGCAGTTTAGGACAGGGGTATAATGAAAAACTGTTTTTT. Amino acids: CASSLGQGYNEKLFF. The genes are TRBV12-3 or TRBV12-4 and TRBJ1-4; TRBD1 agrees at 8 bases. Trimming removed 1 base from V and 4 bases from J; junction bases left unmatched: 2. CDR3 size: 15 residues.

This clonotype was observed many times. This sequence joins TRBV6-2 or TRBV6-3 and TRBJ2-5; D gene uncertain. Germline values: CDR1 MNHEY, CDR2 SVGEGT. The CDR3 contains 15 residues. V lost 4 bases and J 1 base, leaving 13 bases between the germline ends. DNA for the CDR3: TGTGCCAGCAGTTTAACGATAATCAGCCAAGAGACCCAGTACTTC. The encoded protein is CASSLTIISQETQYF.

In its sample, this clonotype was seen many times. The chain employs TRBV5-4 and TRBJ1-4; the D gene is possibly TRBD1 (5 bases). Trimming stripped 3 bases from V and 5 bases from J, with 14 bases between. This CDR3 is built from 15 residues. Germline V gene lookup returns CDR1 SGHNT and CDR2 YYREEE (reference sequence). The CDR3 DNA reads TGTGCCAGCAGCTCCCGGAGTAGGGGAAATGAAAAACTGTTTTTT. It translates to CASSSRSRGNEKLFF.

The genes are TRBV30 and TRBJ2-1; no definite D call. Per germline, CDR1 GTSNPN and CDR2 SVGIG (reference sequence). Trimming cost V 4 bases and J 4 bases, with 14 bases left between them. CDR3 size: 14 residues. CDR3 in DNA: TGTGCCTGGATCGAAGGATCAGTTTACAATGAGCAGTTCTTC. Its translation: CAWIEGSVYNEQFF.

This clonotype was seen repeatedly, ten times or more. The chain joins TRBV5-4 to TRBJ2-3, with 9 bases identical to TRBD2. Germline V gene lookup returns CDR1 SGHNT and CDR2 YYREEE (reference sequence). There are 14 residues in the CDR3. V shed 6 bases and J 2 bases; nucleotides not matched to a gene: 4. This CDR3 is CASNPSGATDTQYF. The CDR3 nucleotides are TGTGCCAGCAACCCTAGCGGGGCCACAGATACGCAGTATTTT.

Ten or more counts support this clonotype. The chain links TRBV6-2 or TRBV6-3 to TRBJ2-7, with D perhaps TRBD2 (6 bases). Germline CDR1 MNHEY, CDR2 SVGEGT. The CDR3 runs to 14 residues. V gave up 2 bases and J gave up 1 base, with 9 bases separating them. CDR3 amino acids: CASSYRETSYEQYV. In DNA, the CDR3 is TGTGCCAGCAGTTACCGGGAGACGTCCTACGAGCAGTACGTC.

V usage is TRBV29-1 and J usage is TRBJ2-2, with D perhaps TRBD1 (6 bases). The germline V gene encodes CDR1 SQVTM and CDR2 ANQGSEA. Trimming cost V 0 bases and J 3 bases, with 14 bases left between them. The CDR3 is 16 amino acids. The CDR3 nucleotides are TGCAGCGTTGAAGAGCTGACAGGCTATGACACCGGGGAGCTGTTTTTT. Its translation: CSVEELTGYDTGELFF.

The V and J genes are TRBV6-1 and TRBJ1-5; TRBD1 agrees at 7 bases. The CDR3 is made up of 18 amino acids. Germline assignment: CDR1 MNHNS and CDR2 SASEGT. V lost 2 bases to trimming and J lost 0 bases; unmatched junction nucleotides: 10. CDR3 coding DNA: TGTGCCAGCAGTGAACTGCGGGACAGTCCTTATAGCAATCAGCCCCAGCATTTT. This sequence encodes CASSELRDSPYSNQPQHF.

In this sample, this clonotype turned up a few times. The chain links TRBV7-9 to TRBJ1-6, with D possibly TRBD1 on 6 matching bases. This CDR3 comprises 16 residues. Per the germline V gene, CDR1 is SEHNR and CDR2 is FQNEAQ (reference sequence). The ends were cut back, 3 bases at V and 1 base at J, with 10 bases in the middle. The CDR3 here is CASSFGRGSYNSPLHF. The CDR3 coding sequence is TGTGCCAGCAGCTTCGGCAGGGGTTCCTATAATTCACCCCTCCACTTT.

This clonotype occurred many times. The chain uses TRBV6-5 and TRBJ2-7, with a possible D match to TRBD2 (5 bases). The CDR3 consists of 12 residues. In germline, CDR1 is MNHEY, CDR2 SVGAGI. V lost 5 bases and J lost 5, with 10 bases in between. CDR3 coding DNA: TGTGCCAGCAGTCCCTTCGGGAACGAGCAGTACTTC. As protein: CASSPFGNEQYF.

This clonotype came up many times. The CDR3 here is CSTRRGLVTEAFF. The CDR3 coding sequence is TGCAGTACCCGCCGGGGGCTAGTCACTGAAGCTTTCTTT. V is TRBV20-1 and J is TRBJ1-1; perhaps TRBD1 as D (6 bases). The V and J ends lost 8 bases and 4 bases respectively, with 17 bases between them. The CDR3 is made up of 13 amino acids. The germline V gene has CDR1 DFQATT and CDR2 SNEGSKA (reference sequence).

The chain combines TRBV7-9 with TRBJ1-2, with TRBD1 matching 9 bases. Germline assignment: CDR1 SEHNR and CDR2 FQNEAQ (reference sequence). The CDR3 length is 15 residues. Germline trimming cut 6 bases from V and 7 bases from J; bases unmatched to any gene: 12. CDR3 loop: CASSVGGQGLSGYTF. In nucleotides, the CDR3 is TGTGCCAGCAGTGTCGGCGGACAGGGGCTGAGTGGCTACACCTTC.

This chain uses TRBV27 with TRBJ2-1; tentative D call: TRBD1 (6 bases). The V gene lost 4 bases and the J gene lost 0 bases, with 16 bases spanning the gap. CDR1 MNHEY and CDR2 SMNVEV come from the germline V gene (reference sequence). This CDR3 has 17 residues. This CDR3 reads CASSSMTGPSSYNEQFF. The CDR3 DNA is TGTGCCAGCAGTTCAATGACAGGACCAAGCTCCTACAATGAGCAGTTCTTC.

This clonotype was found a few times. V gene TRBV20-1 combines with J gene TRBJ2-2; D is unclear. Germline V gene data show CDR1 as DFQATT and CDR2 as SNEGSKA (reference sequence). Trimming removed 0 bases at V and 4 bases at J, with 12 bases between. CDR3 length: 15 residues. CDR3 DNA: TGCAGTGCTAGAGATTTGTTACATGGCACCGGGGAGCTGTTTTTT. The encoded protein is CSARDLLHGTGELFF.

This clonotype occurred many times. The chain has TRBV6-2 or TRBV6-3 and TRBJ2-7, with D possibly being TRBD1 (6 bases). The CDR3 length is 13 residues. Trimming left V 2 bases short and J 2 bases short, with 7 bases between. CDR1 and CDR2 from the germline V gene are MNHEY and SVGEGT. The CDR3 is CASSYDRTYEQYF. The CDR3 coding sequence is TGTGCCAGCAGTTACGACAGGACCTACGAGCAGTACTTC.

The sample holds many counts of this clonotype. For the CDR3, the DNA is TGTGCCAGCAGTTACTCGAACAGGGGATACACCGGGGAGCTGTTTTTT. Translated: CASSYSNRGYTGELFF. This chain links TRBV6-5 with TRBJ2-2, with TRBD1 identical over 7 bases. Germline CDR1 MNHEY, CDR2 SVGAGI. Trimming at V came to 0 bases and at J to 3 bases, leaving 4 bases not matched to a gene. The CDR3 contains 16 residues.

This clonotype occurred many times. The chain is built from TRBV25-1 and TRBJ2-5; D call uncertain. V lost 6 bases, J lost 5 bases, and 13 bases lay in between. Looked up from germline, CDR1 is MGHDK and CDR2 is SYGVNS. The CDR3 contains 13 residues. Written as DNA, the CDR3 is TGTGCCAGCAGAGACTCAAGCAGGGAGACCCAGTACTTC. It yields the protein CASRDSSRETQYF. Full variable domain (rest looked up from reference TRBV25-1 and TRBJ2-5): EADIYQTPRYLVIGTGKKITLECSQTMGHDKMYWYQQDPGMELHLIHYSYGVNSTEKGDLSSESTVSRIRTEHFPLTLESARPSHTSQYLCASRDSSRETQYFGPGTRLLVL.

This clonotype was recorded at least ten times. The chain employs TRBV7-3 and TRBJ2-2; the D gene could be TRBD1 or TRBD2 (5 bases each). This CDR3 region has 16 residues. Germline CDR1 SGHTA, CDR2 FQGTGA. V lost 4 bases to trimming and J lost 1 base, with 13 bases between them. The DNA for the CDR3 is TGTGCCAGCAGCTCACCCGAGGGGCTGAACACCGGGGAGCTGTTTTTT. This sequence encodes CASSSPEGLNTGELFF.

CDR3 sequence reads: CAWASDYTDTQYF. The CDR3 nucleotides are TGTGCCTGGGCTAGCGATTACACAGATACGCAGTATTTT. The chain joins TRBV30 to TRBJ2-3, with D possibly being TRBD2 (6 bases). The CDR3 consists of 13 residues. With 5 bases removed from V and 2 bases from J, the gap between germline ends came to 11 bases. CDR1 and CDR2 (germline): GTSNPN, SVGIG (reference sequence).

The rearrangement joins TRBV5-1 to TRBJ1-3, with 9 bases identical to TRBD1. The V gene's germline CDR1 is SGHRS and CDR2 YFSETQ. The CDR3 totals 16 residues. V lost 0 bases and J lost 4; bases outside the gene matches: 5. For the CDR3, the DNA is TGCGCCAGCAGCTTGGCGGGGACAGGGCCAGGAAACACCATATATTTT. Translated, it gives CASSLAGTGPGNTIYF.

In this sample, this clonotype turned up many times. CDR3 DNA sequence: TGTGCCAGCAGCCAGGACAGGGGGCGCGATGAGCAGTACTTC. This encodes CASSQDRGRDEQYF. The chain links TRBV4-2 to TRBJ2-7; 11 nucleotides align to TRBD1. The V segment lost 3 bases and the J segment 7 bases; nucleotides outside the gene matches: 5. The germline V gene has CDR1 LGHNA and CDR2 YNFKEQ. The length of the CDR3 is 14 residues.

This clonotype showed up just a few times. The chain combines TRBV6-5 with TRBJ2-3; a possible D gene is TRBD2 (7 bases). Trimming removed 6 bases from V and 6 bases from J, with 22 bases in between. Germline loops: CDR1 MNHEY, CDR2 SVGAGI. The length of the CDR3 is 16 residues. The CDR3 DNA is TGTGCCAGCAGGCAACCGGCCGGGGGGCGAGGCGATACGCAGTATTTT. This gives the protein CASRQPAGGRGDTQYF.

V usage is TRBV6-6 and J usage is TRBJ1-2; D not resolved. CDR1 is MNHNY, CDR2 SVGAGI, per germline (reference sequence). This CDR3 has 15 residues. V shed 2 bases and J shed 4 bases, with 14 bases lying between them. The CDR3: CASSYSNPGGYGYTF. In DNA form, the CDR3 reads TGTGCCAGCAGTTACAGTAACCCAGGAGGCTATGGCTACACCTTC.

This clonotype was found a few times. This chain connects TRBV7-2 to TRBJ2-3; 10 nucleotides agree with TRBD2. Germline trimming cut 2 bases from V and 6 bases from J; bases unmatched to any gene: 8. From germline, CDR1 is SGHTA and CDR2 FQGNSA. The CDR3 totals 16 residues. The CDR3 loop reads CASSLIPGLARDTQYF. Here the CDR3 DNA reads TGTGCCAGCAGCTTAATCCCGGGACTAGCGAGGGATACGCAGTATTTT.

This clonotype has a handful of counts. Germline is not matched at one junction end, which may reflect a read error. The chain couples TRBV12-3 or TRBV12-4 to TRBJ1-1, with TRBD1 matching over 9 bases. This CDR3 spans 15 amino acids. The CDR3: CASSFRQGENTEAFF. The CDR3 region has the DNA TGTGCCAGCAGTTTCCGACAGGGGGAAAACACTGAAGCCTTCTTT.

This clonotype showed up many times. The chain uses TRBV4-1 and TRBJ1-1; D is unresolved. The CDR3 is made up of 14 amino acids. The germline V and J ends were trimmed by 1 base and 4 bases, with 10 bases remaining between them. CDR1 MGHRA and CDR2 YSYEKL come from the germline V gene. CDR3 protein: CASSQAPVSTEAFF. CDR3 nucleotides: TGCGCCAGCAGCCAAGCCCCTGTCTCCACTGAAGCTTTCTTT.

This clonotype has at least ten counts. The chain combines TRBV7-6 with TRBJ1-1, with D unresolved. From germline, CDR1 is SGHVS and CDR2 FNYEAQ. The V end was cut by 8 bases, the J end by 1 base, with 11 bases between. The CDR3 loop spans 13 amino acids. The CDR3 coding sequence is TGTGCCAGCCTCGGCGCCTCGAACACTGAAGCTTTCTTT. Its translation: CASLGASNTEAFF. The whole variable domain, filled in from reference TRBV7-6 and TRBJ1-1, reads GAGVSQSPRYKVTKRGQDVALRCDPISGHVSLYWYRQALGQGPEFLTYFNYEAQQDKSGLPNDRFSAERPEGSISTLTIQRTEQRDSAMYRCASLGASNTEAFFGQGTRLTVV.